This TCR beta chain was identified in a study of blood T cell repertoires in COVID-19. Across the whole study: Whether acute or convalescent, the COVID-19 samples came from the United States, Italy and Spain. T cells, B-cell-depleted T cells, or PBMCs provided the cDNA or gDNA that served as material.

Per the original methods: Reference gene primer amplification gave estimated nucleated cell counts. Sequencing used immunoSEQ multiplex PCR; TCRdb keeps in-frame clones, though not all of them. That table gives V, J and clone size, and the DNA gave D and trimming. The data hold approximately 300,000 clones, with roughly 88% observed a single time. This clone showed up just a few times. Looked up from germline, CDR1 is ENHRY and CDR2 is SYGVKD. The V and J ends lost 6 bases and 0 bases respectively, with 15 bases between them. The CDR3 contains 17 residues. The chain uses TRBV10-3 and TRBJ2-6, with D perhaps TRBD1 (6 bases). The TCR sequence derives from a woman aged 45-59 years with active or convalescent COVID-19. The material sequenced was peripheral blood. The chain's CDR3 is CAIRGAGEPSGANVLTF. CDR3 bases: TGTGCCATCAGAGGGGCAGGGGAGCCCTCTGGGGCCAACGTCCTGACTTTC.